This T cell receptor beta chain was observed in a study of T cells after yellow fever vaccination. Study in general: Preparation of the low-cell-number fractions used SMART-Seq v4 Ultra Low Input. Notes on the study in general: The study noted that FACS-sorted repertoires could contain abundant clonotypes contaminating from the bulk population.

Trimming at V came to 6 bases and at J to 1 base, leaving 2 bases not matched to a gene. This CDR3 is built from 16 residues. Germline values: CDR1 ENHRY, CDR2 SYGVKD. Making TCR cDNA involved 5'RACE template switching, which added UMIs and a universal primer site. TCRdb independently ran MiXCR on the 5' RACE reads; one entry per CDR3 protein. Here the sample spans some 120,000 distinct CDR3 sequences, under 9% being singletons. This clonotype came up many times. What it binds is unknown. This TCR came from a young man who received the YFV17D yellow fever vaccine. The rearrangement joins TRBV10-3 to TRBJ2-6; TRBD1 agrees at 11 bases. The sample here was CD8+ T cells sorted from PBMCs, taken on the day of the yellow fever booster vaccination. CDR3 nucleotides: TGTGCCATCAGCGGGACAGGGGGATCTGGGGCCAACGTCCTGACTTTC. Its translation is CAISGTGGSGANVLTF.